Included here is one T cell receptor (beta chain) sequence, with context. This specimen belongs to a study of blood T cell repertoires in COVID-19. Study as a whole: The origin of the acute and convalescent COVID-19 samples was the United States, Italy and Spain.

Germline V lookup: CDR1 SNHLY, CDR2 FYNNEI. The CDR3 has 14 amino acids. J lost 7 bases, V lost 7 bases, and 9 bases had no gene match. As originally analysed: Estimation of nucleated cell counts was performed using reference gene primer amplification. The method was immunoSEQ multiplex PCR; TCRdb's version includes in-frame clones alone and lacks a portion of them. V, J and clone size are taken as reported in that table, and D and trimming were inferred from the DNA itself. Of fewer than 250,000 clones in the sample, 70% to 90% were seen once. The chain carries TRBV2 and TRBJ2-2; TRBD1 agrees at 7 bases. The clonotype was recovered from a woman aged 65 to 85 with acute or convalescent COVID-19. Sample: peripheral blood. This CDR3 reads CASKKTGKVGELFF. The CDR3 region has the DNA TGTGCCAGCAAAAAGACAGGGAAGGTCGGGGAGCTGTTTTTT.